Sequencing of this T cell receptor (beta chain) was carried out in a study of radiotherapy plus CTLA-4 blockade in lung cancer. Clones were read by immunoSEQ multiplex PCR, and TCRdb kept only the in-frame ones, dropping some. The table lists over 80,000 clones, roughly four fifths of them singletons. The CDR3 contains 12 residues. CDR1 and CDR2 (germline): SQVTM, ANQGSEA. Trimming left V 7 bases short and J 0 bases short, with 9 bases between. The starting material was peripheral blood, obtained from a patient treated with radiotherapy plus ipilimumab. This TCR was recovered from a human donor with non-small cell lung cancer who had stable disease on radiotherapy plus ipilimumab. The chain couples TRBV29-1 to TRBJ1-1; D is undetermined. CDR3 nucleotides: TGCAGCGCGAGGTTAATGAACACTGAAGCTTTCTTT. Translated, it gives CSARLMNTEAFF.